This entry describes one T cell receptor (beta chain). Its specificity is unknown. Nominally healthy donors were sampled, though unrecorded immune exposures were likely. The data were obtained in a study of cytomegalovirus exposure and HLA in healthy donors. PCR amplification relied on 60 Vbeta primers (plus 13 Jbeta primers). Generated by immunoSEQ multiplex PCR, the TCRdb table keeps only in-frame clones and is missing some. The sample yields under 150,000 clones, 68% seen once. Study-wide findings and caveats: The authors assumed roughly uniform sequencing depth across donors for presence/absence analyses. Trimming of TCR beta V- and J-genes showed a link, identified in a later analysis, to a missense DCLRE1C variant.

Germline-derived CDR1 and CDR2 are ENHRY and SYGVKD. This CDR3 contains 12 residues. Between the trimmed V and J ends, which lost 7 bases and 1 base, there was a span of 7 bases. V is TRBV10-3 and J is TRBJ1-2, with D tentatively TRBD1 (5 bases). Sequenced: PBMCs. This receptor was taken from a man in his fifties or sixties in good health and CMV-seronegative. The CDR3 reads CAITRDNYGYTF. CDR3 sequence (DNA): TGTGCCATCACCAGGGATAACTATGGCTACACCTTC.